The next 23 T cell receptor beta chains were all read from a single sample in a study of vaccination and CD4 T cells after COVID-19. As for treatment: roughly ten-day PBMC culture with coronavirus spike peptide pools or control peptides (ViraFEST assay). Samples of CD4+ T cells were obtained from the unexposed donor before the COVID-19 pandemic (2011-2018). Their antigen targets remain unknown. At the Johns Hopkins FTIC core, DNA taken from cultured CD4+ T cells was sequenced by way of the Oncomine TCR Beta short-read assay. MiXCR was run by TCRdb on the PCR reads, yielding one entry per CDR3 protein. The sample carries about 7,000 distinct CDR3 sequences, around two fifths recorded once. Material: CD4+ T cells from blood, cultured in vitro. These receptors all come from a human donor in good health.

The chain carries TRBV20-1 and TRBJ1-1; 8 bases align to TRBD1. Germline CDR1 is DFQATT and CDR2 is SNEGSKA (reference sequence). V gave up 3 bases and J gave up 2 bases; unmatched junction bases: 8. The CDR3 sequence is 15 residues long. The CDR3 is CSARGPAGGNTEAFF. The CDR3 nucleotides read TGCAGTGCTAGGGGCCCCGCAGGGGGCAACACTGAAGCTTTCTTT.

This clonotype was counted between two and nine times. J is TRBJ2-5 and V is TRBV6-1, with D possibly being TRBD2 (6 bases). The CDR3 covers 15 residues. CDR1 and CDR2 from the germline V gene are MNHNS and SASEGT. V dropped 6 bases and J dropped 3 bases, with 17 bases sitting between them. CDR3 sequence: CASRDWRLGKETQYF. For the CDR3, the DNA is TGTGCCAGCAGGGACTGGAGACTAGGCAAAGAGACCCAGTACTTC.

The V and J genes are TRBV27 and TRBJ2-7, with 7 nucleotides matching TRBD1. The V segment lost 6 bases and the J segment 0 bases; nucleotides outside the gene matches: 8. Germline values: CDR1 MNHEY, CDR2 SMNVEV (reference sequence). This CDR3 has 15 residues. The CDR3 reads CASSRTGLSSYEQYF. CDR3 bases: TGTGCCAGCAGCCGGACAGGTTTGAGCTCCTACGAGCAGTACTTC.

This rearrangement joins TRBV6-5 to TRBJ2-1; 7 bases map to TRBD1. V gave up 0 bases and J gave up 4 bases; unmatched junction bases: 0. CDR1 and CDR2 (germline): MNHEY, SVGAGI. This CDR3 is 14 amino acids long. CDR3: CASSYSTGYNEQFF. In DNA form, the CDR3 reads TGTGCCAGCAGTTACTCGACAGGGTACAATGAGCAGTTCTTC.

This clonotype was detected a few times. The genes are TRBV10-3 and TRBJ1-2; TRBD1 agrees at 10 bases. Losses at the gene ends were 6 bases for V and 0 bases for J; bases not matched to a gene: 4. The CDR3 has 15 residues. The germline V gene encodes CDR1 ENHRY and CDR2 SYGVKD. The CDR3, as DNA: TGTGCCATCAGGGGACAGGGGACCTCTAACTATGGCTACACCTTC. As protein: CAIRGQGTSNYGYTF.

This clonotype was seen a handful of times. The chain is built from TRBV14 and TRBJ1-6; D not certain. The germline gives CDR1 SGHDN, CDR2 FVKESK. The ends were cut back, 3 bases at V and 1 base at J, with 10 bases in the middle. This CDR3 is 16 amino acids long. CDR3 loop: CASSHGGSSYNSPLHF. Here the CDR3 DNA reads TGTGCCAGCAGCCATGGAGGGAGTTCCTATAATTCACCCCTCCACTTT.

The sample holds one count of this clonotype. The CDR3: CASNTEAFF. CDR3 DNA: TGTGCCAGTAACACTGAAGCTTTCTTT. The chain uses TRBV6-1 and TRBJ1-1; D unresolved. Trimming cost V 9 bases and J 2 bases, with 1 base left between them. From germline, CDR1 is MNHNS and CDR2 SASEGT. The CDR3 extends over 9 amino acids.

This clonotype is judged medium-sized. This chain connects TRBV6-1 to TRBJ1-3; D might be TRBD1 (5 bases). This CDR3 region has 14 residues. CDR1 is MNHNS and CDR2 is SASEGT in the germline V gene. The V end was cut by 0 bases, the J end by 5 bases, with 8 bases between. CDR3 residues: CASSEADSRNTIYF. Written as DNA, the CDR3 is TGTGCCAGCAGTGAAGCTGACAGTAGAAACACCATATATTTT.

Only a few counts were recorded for this clonotype. The chain links TRBV6-1 to TRBJ1-1, with D possibly TRBD1 on 5 matching bases. This CDR3 has 14 residues. CDR1 and CDR2 from the germline V gene are MNHNS and SASEGT. Trimming took 6 bases from V and 3 from J, leaving 14 bases between them. As DNA, the CDR3 is TGTGCCAGCAGGGGCAGGGACGGCGACACTGAAGCTTTCTTT. Translating gives CASRGRDGDTEAFF.

The CDR3: CASSLEPIYGYTF. CDR3 DNA sequence: TGTGCCAGCAGCTTGGAACCGATCTATGGCTACACCTTC. The chain uses TRBV11-2 and TRBJ1-2; D uncertain. Germline V CDR1 and CDR2: SGHAT, FQNNGV. The V gene lost 3 bases and the J gene lost 4 bases, with 9 bases spanning the gap. The CDR3 contains 13 residues.

For the CDR3, the DNA is TGTGCCAGCAGTTACTCGGGGGGGTTAACTGGAAACACCATATATTTT. This codes for CASSYSGGLTGNTIYF. This chain connects TRBV6-5 to TRBJ1-3, with a possible D match to TRBD1 (5 bases). CDR1 and CDR2 (germline): MNHEY, SVGAGI. The ends were cut back, 0 bases at V and 2 bases at J, with 11 bases in the middle. This CDR3 contains 16 residues.

The V call is TRBV6-1, the J call TRBJ1-5; D gene unclear. This CDR3 comprises 16 residues. CDR1 MNHNS and CDR2 SASEGT come from the germline V gene. The ends were cut back, 0 bases at V and 4 bases at J, with 13 bases in the middle. DNA of the CDR3: TGTGCCAGCAGTGAAGCCGTCTCTCTAGGGAATCAGCCCCAGCATTTT. It translates to CASSEAVSLGNQPQHF.

This clonotype occurred a few times. As DNA, the CDR3 is TGCAGTGCTAGACAGACAGGAGTCCGAAGTGGTAGCAATCAGCCCCAGCATTTT. Protein: CSARQTGVRSGSNQPQHF. The chain couples TRBV20-1 to TRBJ1-5; TRBD1 might be the D (6 bases). Per the germline V gene, CDR1 is DFQATT and CDR2 is SNEGSKA (reference sequence). This CDR3 is built from 18 residues. The V gene lost 2 bases and the J gene lost 0 bases, with 20 bases spanning the gap.

The DNA of the CDR3 is TGTGCCAGTAGTATCTCTGGGACTGGGGGCACAGATACGCAGTATTTT. It codes for CASSISGTGGTDTQYF. The V and J genes are TRBV19 and TRBJ2-3, with TRBD2 as a possible D gene (6 bases). The CDR3 loop spans 16 amino acids. V lost 3 bases, J lost 1 base, and 14 bases lay in between. From germline, CDR1 is LNHDA and CDR2 SQIVND (reference sequence).

This clonotype has only a few counts. The chain recombines TRBV20-1 with TRBJ1-1; no clear D gene. There are 14 residues in the CDR3. Looked up from germline, CDR1 is DFQATT and CDR2 is SNEGSKA (reference sequence). Trimming cost V 5 bases and J 1 base, with 14 bases left between them. CDR3 sequence reads: CSAPFRLSNTEAFF. DNA of the CDR3: TGCAGTGCTCCCTTCCGACTGTCGAACACTGAAGCTTTCTTT.

By proportion, this clonotype is large. The chain combines TRBV20-1 with TRBJ1-1; 10 bases align to TRBD1. Germline V gene lookup returns CDR1 DFQATT and CDR2 SNEGSKA (reference sequence). The CDR3 runs 14 residues. The V and J ends lost 7 bases and 1 base, in that order; junction bases with no gene match: 6. This CDR3 is CSVKRQGANTEAFF. CDR3 nucleotide sequence: TGCAGTGTTAAGAGACAGGGGGCGAACACTGAAGCTTTCTTT.

Concerning this clonotype itself: One end of the junction varies from germline; a read error may be responsible. The CDR3 DNA sequence: TGTGCCTGCAGTAGGGCGGCTCATCAGCCCCAGCATTTT. Protein sequence: CACSRAAHQPQHF. This rearrangement joins TRBV27 to TRBJ1-5; no firm D call. CDR3 length equals 13 residues. Germline V gene lookup returns CDR1 MNHEY and CDR2 SMNVEV (reference sequence).

J is TRBJ1-1 and V is TRBV6-5; TRBD1 matches 7 bases. CDR1 is MNHEY and CDR2 is SVGAGI in the germline V gene. The V segment lost 0 bases and the J segment 3 bases; nucleotides outside the gene matches: 4. The CDR3 has 15 residues. Here the CDR3 reads CASSYSGQPYTEAFF. In DNA form, the CDR3 reads TGTGCCAGCAGTTACTCGGGACAGCCATACACTGAAGCTTTCTTT.

This chain links TRBV10-3 with TRBJ2-3; D call uncertain. V was cut by 5 bases and J by 2 bases, with 8 bases left in between. Germline V lookup: CDR1 ENHRY, CDR2 SYGVKD. This CDR3 is 13 amino acids long. This CDR3 is CAISRPVTDTQYF. The CDR3 coding sequence is TGTGCCATCAGTCGCCCAGTCACAGATACGCAGTATTTT.

The chain uses TRBV27 and TRBJ1-1; D uncertain. V was cut by 0 bases and J by 8 bases, with 13 bases left in between. Germline V gene data show CDR1 as MNHEY and CDR2 as SMNVEV (reference sequence). This CDR3 spans 14 amino acids. The CDR3 DNA is TGTGCCAGCAGTTTATCGGGGAGGGCAAAGGAAGCTTTCTTT. It is translated as CASSLSGRAKEAFF.

The table lists this clonotype with a few counts. The rearrangement links TRBV20-1 to TRBJ2-1, with D possibly TRBD2 on 6 matching bases. The ends were cut back, 6 bases at V and 3 bases at J, with 18 bases in the middle. Germline CDR1 reads DFQATT; CDR2 reads SNEGSKA (reference sequence). This CDR3 contains 15 residues. CDR3 protein: CSAERAASSYNEQFF. In DNA, the CDR3 is TGCAGTGCGGAGCGGGCGGCCTCGAGCTACAATGAGCAGTTCTTC.

The V and J genes are TRBV6-4 and TRBJ2-2, with D perhaps being TRBD1 or TRBD2 (6 bases each). CDR1 and CDR2 (germline): MRHNA, SNTAGT. The germline V and J ends were trimmed by 6 bases and 2 bases, with 10 bases remaining between them. The CDR3 has 14 residues. CDR3 region: CASRQGGNTGELFF. The CDR3, as DNA: TGTGCCAGCAGACAGGGAGGAAACACCGGGGAGCTGTTTTTT.

This clonotype showed up just a few times. V is TRBV20-1 and J is TRBJ1-1; D is possibly TRBD1 (6 bases). In germline, CDR1 is DFQATT, CDR2 SNEGSKA (reference sequence). Trimming took off 2 bases at V and 2 bases at J, with 18 bases between the two ends. The CDR3 extends over 16 amino acids. The CDR3 loop is CSARRSDSLSNTEAFF. DNA of the CDR3: TGCAGTGCTAGACGTTCGGACAGCCTTTCCAACACTGAAGCTTTCTTT.